This is a list of T cell receptor beta chains from one sample in a study of beta chain features in type 1 diabetes. Here immunoSEQ multiplex PCR was the method, and the copy in TCRdb shows in-frame clones only, minus some. The data hold 500,000 to 800,000 clones, with under 15% observed a single time. Material for sequencing was naive CD4+ T cells from blood. These receptors all stem from a man aged 25 to 45 with type 1 diabetes. Each CDR3 is given without its conserved first and last residue. Fields, in order: V gene, J gene, clone size, CDR3 protein. Some rows mark clone size as missing; the rest say once, few, many or name a class of expanded clone.

V gene: TRBV11-3
J gene: TRBJ1-1
clone size: few
CDR3 protein: ASSLDPVRVNTEAF

V gene: TRBV7-2
J gene: TRBJ1-5
clone size: few
CDR3 protein: ASSLRTSPDQPQH

V gene: TRBV5-1
J gene: TRBJ2-2
clone size: few
CDR3 protein: ASMKRRTGELF

V gene: TRBV29-1
J gene: TRBJ1-5
clone size: NA
CDR3 protein: SVQGGGDQPQH

V gene: TRBV7-2
J gene: TRBJ1-1
clone size: NA
CDR3 protein: ASDRDTEAF

V gene: TRBV19
J gene: TRBJ2-3
clone size: NA
CDR3 protein: ASSLRPDTQY

V gene: TRBV30
J gene: TRBJ1-2
clone size: NA
CDR3 protein: AWGALNYGYT

V gene: TRBV7-3
J gene: TRBJ2-2
clone size: NA
CDR3 protein: ASSYRDRAGTGELF

V gene: TRBV6-6
J gene: TRBJ1-2
clone size: few
CDR3 protein: ASKGQQANYGYT

V gene: TRBV7-2
J gene: TRBJ1-5
clone size: few
CDR3 protein: ASSTWTGNQPQH

V gene: TRBV7-9
J gene: TRBJ2-6
clone size: few
CDR3 protein: ASSFDRSSGANVLT

V gene: TRBV10-3
J gene: TRBJ2-7
clone size: NA
CDR3 protein: AISEGMGQGRRQY

V gene: TRBV19
J gene: NA
clone size: few
CDR3 protein: ASRQGHEQY

V gene: TRBV14
J gene: TRBJ2-1
clone size: NA
CDR3 protein: ASSSRTGGYNEQF

V gene: TRBV7-2
J gene: TRBJ2-4
clone size: few
CDR3 protein: ASSQSTGVIQY

V gene: TRBV6-5
J gene: TRBJ1-6
clone size: NA
CDR3 protein: ASSFGQGNSPLH

V gene: TRBV7-6
J gene: TRBJ2-3
clone size: NA
CDR3 protein: ASSPGPASDTQY

V gene: TRBV11-1
J gene: TRBJ1-2
clone size: NA
CDR3 protein: ASSLHRNYGYT

V gene: TRBV19
J gene: TRBJ1-1
clone size: NA
CDR3 protein: ASGQGYTEAF

V gene: TRBV18
J gene: TRBJ1-3
clone size: few
CDR3 protein: ASSPGTGVKGNTIY

V gene: TRBV28
J gene: TRBJ1-6
clone size: few
CDR3 protein: ASSLSGDNSPLH

V gene: TRBV29-1
J gene: TRBJ2-1
clone size: NA
CDR3 protein: SVQRRGWSYNEQF